This T cell receptor (beta chain) was sequenced for a study of cytomegalovirus exposure and HLA in healthy donors. Researchers ran the PCR with 60 Vbeta and 13 Jbeta primers. Only in-frame clones appear in the TCRdb table, and some are missing; sequencing was by immunoSEQ multiplex PCR. The repertoire holds about 140,000 clones, with roughly 76% as singletons. The V and J ends lost 6 bases and 1 base, in that order; junction bases with no gene match: 2. This CDR3 is built from 14 residues. Germline V CDR1 and CDR2: LNHDA, SQIVND (reference sequence). The sequence derives from a female donor in good health and CMV-seronegative. The sample was PBMCs. The chain employs TRBV19 and TRBJ2-7, with 11 bases matching TRBD1. CDR3 loop: CASRGTGGSYEQYF. The CDR3 region has the DNA TGTGCCAGTAGAGGGACAGGGGGTTCCTACGAGCAGTACTTC.